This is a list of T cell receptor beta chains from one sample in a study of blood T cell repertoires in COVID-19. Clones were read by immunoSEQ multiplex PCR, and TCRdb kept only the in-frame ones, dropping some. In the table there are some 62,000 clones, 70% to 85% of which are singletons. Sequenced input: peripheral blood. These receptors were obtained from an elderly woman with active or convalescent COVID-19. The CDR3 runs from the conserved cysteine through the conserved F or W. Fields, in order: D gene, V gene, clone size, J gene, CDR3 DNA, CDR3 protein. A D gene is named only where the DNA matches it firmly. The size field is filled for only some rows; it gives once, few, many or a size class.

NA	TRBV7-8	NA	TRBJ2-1	TGTGCCAGCAGCTTTCAAGGGAGTCTTTTCTTC	CASSFQGSLFF
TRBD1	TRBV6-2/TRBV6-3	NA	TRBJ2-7	TGTGCCGGCAGTACCAAAGGGGGCCCTTGGAACGAGCAGTACTTC	CAGSTKGGPWNEQYF
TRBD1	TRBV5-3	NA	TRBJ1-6	TGTGCCAGAAGCACACCCGAAGGACAGGGTAATTCACCCCTCCACTTT	CARSTPEGQGNSPLHF
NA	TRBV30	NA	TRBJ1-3	TGTGCCTGGAGTCGCAGGGGAAGGCAAAACACCATATATTTT	CAWSRRGRQNTIYF
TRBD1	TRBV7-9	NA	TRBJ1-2	TGTGCCAGCAGCTTAGACAGGGGCCTTCATGGCTACACCTTC	CASSLDRGLHGYTF
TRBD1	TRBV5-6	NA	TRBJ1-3	TGTGCCAGCAGCTTGGTCCAGGGGGCTCCCTCTGGAAACACCATATATTTT	CASSLVQGAPSGNTIYF
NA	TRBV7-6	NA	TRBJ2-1	TGTGCCAGCAGCTCGGACCCGGGGTGGCAGTTCTTC	CASSSDPGWQFF
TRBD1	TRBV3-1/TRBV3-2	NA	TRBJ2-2	TGTGCCAGCAGCCGCAGGGGGCCGGGCACCGGGGAGCTGTTTTTT	CASSRRGPGTGELFF
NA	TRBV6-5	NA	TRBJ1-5	TGTGCCAGCAGTTACTCGAACCAGGGGCTTGATCCCCAGCATTTT	CASSYSNQGLDPQHF
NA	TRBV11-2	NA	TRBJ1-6	TGTGCCAGCAGCTTAAGCGGGAGGGGATCACCCCTCCACTTT	CASSLSGRGSPLHF
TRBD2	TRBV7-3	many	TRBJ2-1	TGTGCCAGCAGCCCTCGGGGACTAGCGGATAATTACAATGAGCAGTTCTTC	CASSPRGLADNYNEQFF
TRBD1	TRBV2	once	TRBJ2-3	TGTGCCAGCAGTGATAACAGGGGGCGCACAGATACGCAGTATTTT	CASSDNRGRTDTQYF
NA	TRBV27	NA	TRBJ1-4	TGTGCCAGCAGTCCTATACCTCGGTGGAGGAACCGTCCAACTAATGAAAAACTGTTTTTT	CASSPIPRWRNRPTNEKLFF
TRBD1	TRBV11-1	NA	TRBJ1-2	TGTGCCAGCAGAGTGGGACAGGGGAACTATGGCTACACCTTC	CASRVGQGNYGYTF
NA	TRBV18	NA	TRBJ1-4	TGTGCCAGCTCACCATCGGGTCAACAATTTCAAAAACTGTTTTTT	CASSPSGQQFQKLFF
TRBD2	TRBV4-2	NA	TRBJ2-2	TGTGCCAGCAGCCAAGTTGTGACTAGCGGGGGGAACTTATGCAACACCGGGGAGCTGTTTTTT	CASSQVVTSGGNLCNTGELFF
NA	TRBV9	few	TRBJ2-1	TGTGCCAGCAGCGTAGGAGACACCACGAACAATGAGCAGTTCTTC	CASSVGDTTNNEQFF
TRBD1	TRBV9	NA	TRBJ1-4	TGTGCCAGCAGCATTCGGGACAGCTTGAATGAAAAACTGTTTTTT	CASSIRDSLNEKLFF
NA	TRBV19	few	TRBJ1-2	TGTGCCTCGAAACAGGATCTAGATTCCTATGGCTACACCTTC	CASKQDLDSYGYTF
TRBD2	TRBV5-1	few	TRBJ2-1	TGCGCCAGCAGCCGGACTAGCGGGGGGGCCGGAGGTGAGCAGTTCTTC	CASSRTSGGAGGEQFF
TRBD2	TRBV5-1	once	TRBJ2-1	TGCGCCAGCAGCTTGGAACTAGCGGGATACAATGAGCAGTTCTTC	CASSLELAGYNEQFF
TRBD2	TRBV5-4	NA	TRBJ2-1	TGTGCCAGCACCCGAAGCGGGGAAGGCTTCGGCAATGAGCAGTTCTTC	CASTRSGEGFGNEQFF
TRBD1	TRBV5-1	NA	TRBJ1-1	TGCGCCAGCAGTTGGACAGGGGTAGCTGAAGCTTTCTTT	CASSWTGVAEAFF
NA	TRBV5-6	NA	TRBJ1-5	TGTGCCAGCAGCAACAGTTATCAGCCCCAGCATTTT	CASSNSYQPQHF
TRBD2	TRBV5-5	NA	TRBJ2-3	TGTGCCAGCAGGCGGACTAGCGGGGGGGTCCGCACAGATACGCAGTATTTT	CASRRTSGGVRTDTQYF
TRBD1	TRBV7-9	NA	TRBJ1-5	TGTGCCAGCAGCGCGACAGGGGGCTTAGGTCAGCCCCAGCATTTT	CASSATGGLGQPQHF
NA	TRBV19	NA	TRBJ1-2	TGTGCCAGTAGTATAGTCCTGGGAGTAGGGAACTATGGCTACACCTTC	CASSIVLGVGNYGYTF
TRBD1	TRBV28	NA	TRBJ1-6	TGTGCCAGCAGTTCCCCCGGAAGGGGGCATAATTCACCCCTCCACTTT	CASSSPGRGHNSPLHF
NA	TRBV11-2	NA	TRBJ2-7	TGTGCCAGCAGCTTAGCAGCGGCAGAGCTCTCCTACGAGCAGTACTTC	CASSLAAAELSYEQYF
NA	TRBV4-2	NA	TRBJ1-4	TGTGCCAGCAGCCAAGCCTGGAGGGAAACTAATGAAAAACTGTTTTTT	CASSQAWRETNEKLFF
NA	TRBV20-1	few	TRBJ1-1	TGCAGTGCTAGCCACACAGGGGAAGCTTTCTTT	CSASHTGEAFF
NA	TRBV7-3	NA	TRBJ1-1	TGTGCCAGCAGCTTCTCACGAACGGGTGAAGCTTTCTTT	CASSFSRTGEAFF
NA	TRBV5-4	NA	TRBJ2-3	TGTGCCAGCAGCTTGTATGCAGATACGCAGTATTTT	CASSLYADTQYF
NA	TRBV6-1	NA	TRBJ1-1	TGTGCCAGCAGTGAACCGTGGGGGCGCACTGAAGCTTTCTTT	CASSEPWGRTEAFF
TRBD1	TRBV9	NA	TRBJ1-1	TGTGCCAGCAGCCCCCGACAGGGATATACTGAAGCTTTCTTT	CASSPRQGYTEAFF
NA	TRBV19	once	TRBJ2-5	TGTGCCAGCTCCGGGGGCCAAGAGACCCAGTACTTC	CASSGGQETQYF
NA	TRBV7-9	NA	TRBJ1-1	TGTGCCAGCAGCCCGGGCCCGGGGACTGAAGCTTTCTTT	CASSPGPGTEAFF
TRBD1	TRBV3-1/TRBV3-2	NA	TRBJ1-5	TGTGCCAGCAGCCAGGGGACAGACAATCAGCCCCAGCATTTT	CASSQGTDNQPQHF
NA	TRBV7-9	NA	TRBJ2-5	TGTGCCAGCAGCTACAAAGAGACCCAGTACTTC	CASSYKETQYF
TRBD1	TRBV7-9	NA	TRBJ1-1	TGTGCCAGCAGCTTATTAGGACAGGGGGCCGGCACTGAAGCTTTCTTT	CASSLLGQGAGTEAFF
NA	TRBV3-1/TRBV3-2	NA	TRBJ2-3	TGTGCCAGCAGCCCTAATCCTAGCGGCACAGATACGCAGTATTTT	CASSPNPSGTDTQYF
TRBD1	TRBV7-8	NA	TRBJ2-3	TGTGCCAGCAGCTTAGTCGGCAGGGGGATCACAGATACGCAGTATTTT	CASSLVGRGITDTQYF
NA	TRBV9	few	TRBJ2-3	TGTGCCAGCAGCGTAGGGAGTGACAGTACCACAGATACGCAGTATTTT	CASSVGSDSTTDTQYF
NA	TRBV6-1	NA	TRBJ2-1	TGTGCCAGCAGTGAAGTCAGGGATTCCTACAATGAGCAGTTCTTC	CASSEVRDSYNEQFF
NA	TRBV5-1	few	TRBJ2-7	TGCGCCAGCAGCTTAACAGGCTTTACCTACGAGCAGTACTTC	CASSLTGFTYEQYF
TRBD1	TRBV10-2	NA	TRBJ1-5	TGCGCCAGCAGTGGACAGGGGAATCAGCCCCAGCATTTT	CASSGQGNQPQHF
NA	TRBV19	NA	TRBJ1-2	TGTGCCAGTAGTATAGATTGGACAGTCTATGGCTACACCTTC	CASSIDWTVYGYTF
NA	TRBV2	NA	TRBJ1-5	TGTGCCAGCAGCCAACAAGTCCCCAATCAGCCCCAGCATTTT	CASSQQVPNQPQHF
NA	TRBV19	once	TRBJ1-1	TGTGCCAGTAGTAGCCATAGGACAGTAAACACTGAAGCTTTCTTT	CASSSHRTVNTEAFF
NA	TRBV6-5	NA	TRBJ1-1	TGTGCCAGCAGGCGGGGAGCGAACACTGAAGCTTTCTTT	CASRRGANTEAFF
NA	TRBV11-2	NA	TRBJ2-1	TGTGCCAGCAGCTTAGGTCTAGCGAGATACAATGAGCAGTTCTTC	CASSLGLARYNEQFF
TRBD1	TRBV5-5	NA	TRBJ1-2	TGTGCCAGCAGCTTGGAGGACAGGGGCTATGGCTACACCTTC	CASSLEDRGYGYTF
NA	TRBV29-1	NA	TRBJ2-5	TGCAGCGTACGCGGGACCGAAGAGACCCAGTACTTC	CSVRGTEETQYF
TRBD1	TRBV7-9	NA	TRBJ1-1	TGTGCCAGCAGTAAGGGGGCTGTCGGGAACACTGAAGCTTTCTTT	CASSKGAVGNTEAFF
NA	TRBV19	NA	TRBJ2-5	TGTGCCAGTAGTATGGAGGCAGCCAGACAAGAGACCCAGTACTTC	CASSMEAARQETQYF
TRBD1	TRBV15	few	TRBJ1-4	TGTGCCACCAGCCCCGACAGGGGAGGTGATGAAAAACTGTTTTTT	CATSPDRGGDEKLFF
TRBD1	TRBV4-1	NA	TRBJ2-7	TGCGCCAGCAGCCAAGGCCGACAGGGGTACGAGCAGTACTTC	CASSQGRQGYEQYF